This is a list of T cell receptor beta chains from one sample in a study of radiation and T cells in renal cell carcinoma. TCRdb's copy holds only in-frame clones and misses some; the assay was immunoSEQ multiplex PCR. Of around 75,000 clones listed, roughly 80% are singletons. Specimen: blood, collected from a patient whose treatment included radiotherapy and nephrectomy. Source of these receptors: a man in his fifties or sixties with renal cell carcinoma. CDR3s include the opening cysteine and the closing phenylalanine or tryptophan. A D gene is named only where the DNA matches it firmly.

v_gene	j_gene	d_gene	CDR3aa
TRBV7-2	TRBJ1-2	TRBD1	CASSPRQGQPYGYTF
TRBV9	TRBJ2-1	TRBD2	CASSALAGLNNEQFF
TRBV5-1	TRBJ2-2	TRBD2	CASRLLAENTGELFF
TRBV10-3	TRBJ2-7	TRBD2	CAITSSGGVYEQYF
TRBV4-2	TRBJ1-4	-	CASSQDRVNEKLFF
TRBV7-9	TRBJ1-3	-	CASSQTEHSGNTIYF
TRBV5-1	TRBJ1-5	-	CASSLGSNQPQHF
TRBV20-1	TRBJ2-3	-	CSVVSTDTQYF
TRBV5-6	TRBJ2-5	-	CASSLAGGYQETQYF
TRBV11-2	TRBJ2-1	TRBD2	CASSLDPSGRLEYGEQFF
TRBV10-2	TRBJ2-5	-	CASSDPGPQETQYF
TRBV6-5	TRBJ2-3	-	CASSPNWRTQYF
TRBV4-2	TRBJ2-2	-	CASSQFSTTGELFF
TRBV5-6	TRBJ2-3	-	CASSLDLERADTQYF
TRBV6-1	TRBJ1-4	-	CASSEASGEKLFF
TRBV5-4	TRBJ1-5	-	CASSSRGSNQPQHF
TRBV7-2	TRBJ1-5	-	CASSLLSGGSQPQHF
TRBV6-6	TRBJ2-7	TRBD1	CASSVRDRAHEQYF
TRBV10-3	TRBJ1-2	-	CAISEKDYSGYTF
TRBV9	TRBJ1-1	-	CASSAQGGTMNTEAFF
TRBV7-9	TRBJ1-1	TRBD1	CASSFRQGRNTEAFF
TRBV11-3	TRBJ2-2	-	CASSLAGELFF
TRBV19	TRBJ2-7	-	CASSMGYEQYF
TRBV7-2	TRBJ2-3	-	CASSLEGALGRAYTDTQYF
TRBV5-6	TRBJ2-7	-	CASSYSYEQYF
TRBV25-1	TRBJ2-5	-	CASSRGPRGETQYF
TRBV30	TRBJ2-2	-	CAWTGGTGELFF
TRBV6-6	TRBJ1-2	-	CASSYAEEYGYTF
TRBV19	TRBJ2-7	TRBD1	CASGEGQGPYEQYF
TRBV7-8	TRBJ1-2	TRBD1	CASSLAGQGGGYGYTF
TRBV6-5	TRBJ2-7	-	CASSEQGYEQYF
TRBV7-6	TRBJ2-7	-	CASSPSGTPYEQYF
TRBV9	TRBJ2-2	-	CASSGDATGELFF
TRBV9	TRBJ2-1	TRBD2	CASSVSGWVDNEQFF
TRBV18	TRBJ1-5	TRBD1	CASSPTGGRQPQHF
TRBV28	TRBJ1-2	-	CATRSTDTYGYTF
TRBV11-2	TRBJ2-4	-	CASSLGLGNIQYF
TRBV19	TRBJ2-5	-	CASSPTEQETQYF
TRBV9	TRBJ1-2	TRBD1	CASSVWDSPGDGYTF
TRBV19	TRBJ1-2	-	CATESPSGYRGYTF
TRBV6-5	TRBJ1-1	-	CASSYGGAEAFF
TRBV19	TRBJ1-5	-	CASMAGGGNQPQHF
TRBV10-1	TRBJ2-7	TRBD2	CASSDLAGGEQYF
TRBV28	TRBJ1-2	-	CASSLPSYRADGYTF
TRBV4-3	TRBJ2-1	TRBD2	CASSQDWVSGTSGRVSYNEQFF
TRBV11-3	TRBJ2-1	-	CASSLGRHNEQFF
TRBV2	TRBJ2-2	-	CASGETGQSGELFF
TRBV5-5	TRBJ1-3	-	CASSPVGDSGNTIYF
TRBV7-9	TRBJ2-5	TRBD2	CASSLVLAGETQYF
TRBV11-2	TRBJ2-2	TRBD1	CASSLYRGENTGELFF
TRBV7-2	TRBJ1-1	TRBD1	CASSSRQGGGTEAFF
TRBV6-5	TRBJ2-2	-	CASSRGRANTGELFF
TRBV9	TRBJ2-1	TRBD2	CASSTRTSGNEQFF